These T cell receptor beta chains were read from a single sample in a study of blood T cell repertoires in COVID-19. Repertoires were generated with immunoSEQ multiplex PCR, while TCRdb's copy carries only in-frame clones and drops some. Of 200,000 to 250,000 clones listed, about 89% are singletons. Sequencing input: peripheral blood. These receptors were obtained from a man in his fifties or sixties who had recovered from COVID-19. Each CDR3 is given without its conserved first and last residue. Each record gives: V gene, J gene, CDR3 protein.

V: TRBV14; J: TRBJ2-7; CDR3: ASSRATGGLNEQY
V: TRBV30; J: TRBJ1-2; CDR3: AWSVSPGGYGYT
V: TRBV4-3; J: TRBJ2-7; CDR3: ASSQGAGVSYEQY
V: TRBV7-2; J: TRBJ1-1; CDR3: ASSPGQGLTEAF
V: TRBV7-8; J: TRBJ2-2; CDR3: ASSSAAGWTGELF
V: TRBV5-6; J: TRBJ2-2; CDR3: ASSRAQPANTGELF
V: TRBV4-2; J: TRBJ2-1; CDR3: ASTYMRASGNEQF
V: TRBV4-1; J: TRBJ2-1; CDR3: ASKRDFSYNEQF
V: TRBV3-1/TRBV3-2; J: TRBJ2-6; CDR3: ASSQTAGANVLT
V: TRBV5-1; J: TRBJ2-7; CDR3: ASSSTSGRTHEQY
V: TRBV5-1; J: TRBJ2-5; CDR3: ASSPGTSGGLKETQY